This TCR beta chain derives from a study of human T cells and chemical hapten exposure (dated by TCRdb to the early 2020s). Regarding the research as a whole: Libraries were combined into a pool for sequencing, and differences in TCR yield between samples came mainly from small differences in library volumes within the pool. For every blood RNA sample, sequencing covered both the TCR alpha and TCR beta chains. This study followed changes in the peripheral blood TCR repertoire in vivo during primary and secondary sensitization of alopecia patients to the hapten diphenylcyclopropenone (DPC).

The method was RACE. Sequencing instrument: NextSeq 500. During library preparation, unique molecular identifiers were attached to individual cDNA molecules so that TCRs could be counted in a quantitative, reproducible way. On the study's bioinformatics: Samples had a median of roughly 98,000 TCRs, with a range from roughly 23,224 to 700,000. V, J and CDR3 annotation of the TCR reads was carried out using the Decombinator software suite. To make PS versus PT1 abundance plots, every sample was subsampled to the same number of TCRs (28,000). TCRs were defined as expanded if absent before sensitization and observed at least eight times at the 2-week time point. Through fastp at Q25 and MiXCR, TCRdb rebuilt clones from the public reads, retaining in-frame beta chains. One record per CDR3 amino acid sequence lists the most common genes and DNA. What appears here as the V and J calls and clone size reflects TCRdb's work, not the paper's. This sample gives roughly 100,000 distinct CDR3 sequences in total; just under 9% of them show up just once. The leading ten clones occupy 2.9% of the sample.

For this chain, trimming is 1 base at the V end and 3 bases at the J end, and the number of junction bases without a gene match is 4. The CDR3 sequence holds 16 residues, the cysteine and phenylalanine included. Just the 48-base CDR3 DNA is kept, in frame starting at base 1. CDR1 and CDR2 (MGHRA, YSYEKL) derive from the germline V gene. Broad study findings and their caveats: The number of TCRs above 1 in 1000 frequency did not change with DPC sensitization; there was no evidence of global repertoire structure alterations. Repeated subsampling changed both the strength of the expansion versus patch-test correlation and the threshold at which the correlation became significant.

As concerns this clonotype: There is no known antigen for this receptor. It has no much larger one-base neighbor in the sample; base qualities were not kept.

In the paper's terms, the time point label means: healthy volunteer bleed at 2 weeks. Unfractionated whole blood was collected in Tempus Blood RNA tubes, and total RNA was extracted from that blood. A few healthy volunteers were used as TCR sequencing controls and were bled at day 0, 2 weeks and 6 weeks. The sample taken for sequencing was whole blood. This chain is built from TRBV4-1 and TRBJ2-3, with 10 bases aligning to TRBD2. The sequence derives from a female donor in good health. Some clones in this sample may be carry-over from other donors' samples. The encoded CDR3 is CASSQGAGGPTDTQYF. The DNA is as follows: TGCGCCAGCAGCCAAGGAGCGGGAGGGCCGACAGATACGCAGTATTTT.